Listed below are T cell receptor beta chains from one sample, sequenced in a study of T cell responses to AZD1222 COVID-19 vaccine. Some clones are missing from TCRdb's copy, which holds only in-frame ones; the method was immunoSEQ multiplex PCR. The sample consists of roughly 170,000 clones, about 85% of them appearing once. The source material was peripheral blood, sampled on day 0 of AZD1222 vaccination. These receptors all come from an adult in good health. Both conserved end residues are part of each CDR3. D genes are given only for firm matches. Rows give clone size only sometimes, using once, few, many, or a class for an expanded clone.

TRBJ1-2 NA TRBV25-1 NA CASSVGEGRRGYTF TGTGCCAGCAGTGTAGGCGAGGGGCGGCGTGGCTACACCTTC
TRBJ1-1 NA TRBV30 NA CAWDIGGGTEAFF TGTGCCTGGGACATAGGAGGGGGCACTGAAGCTTTCTTT
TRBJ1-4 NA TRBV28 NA CASSSPPGKLFF TGTGCCAGCAGTTCACCGCCGGGAAAACTGTTTTTT
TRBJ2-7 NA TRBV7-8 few CASRSYGGPSYEQYF TGTGCCAGCAGGTCATACGGGGGGCCCTCCTACGAGCAGTACTTC
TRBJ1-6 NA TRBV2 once CASTDSRGPLNSPLHF TGTGCCAGCACAGATTCGCGGGGGCCGCTTAATTCACCCCTCCACTTT
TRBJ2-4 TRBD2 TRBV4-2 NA CASSQEAGGKNIQYF TGTGCCAGCAGCCAGGAAGCGGGAGGCAAAAACATTCAGTACTTC
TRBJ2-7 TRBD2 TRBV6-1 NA CASRKASGPSYEQYF TGTGCCAGCCGTAAAGCTAGCGGGCCTTCCTACGAGCAGTACTTC
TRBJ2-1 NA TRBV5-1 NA CASSLGGGPSTYNEQFF TGCGCCAGCAGCTTGGGAGGCGGGCCATCCACATACAATGAGCAGTTCTTC
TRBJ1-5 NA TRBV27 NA CASSLRRGGQPQHF TGTGCCAGCAGTTTAAGGAGGGGTGGTCAGCCCCAGCATTTT
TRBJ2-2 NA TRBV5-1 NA CASSLDLVGTGELFF TGCGCCAGCAGCCTTGATCTAGTGGGCACCGGGGAGCTGTTTTTT
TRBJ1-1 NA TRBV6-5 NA CASSYSKQAFATEAFF TGTGCCAGCAGTTACTCGAAACAGGCTTTTGCCACTGAAGCTTTCTTT
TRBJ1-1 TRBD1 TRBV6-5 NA CASSYENRGYTEAFF TGTGCCAGCAGTTATGAGAACAGGGGATACACTGAAGCTTTCTTT
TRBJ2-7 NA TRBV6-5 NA CASSSPRSYEQYF TGTGCCAGCAGTTCTCCCCGGTCCTACGAGCAGTACTTC
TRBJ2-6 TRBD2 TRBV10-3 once CAISEGLAGGSGANVLTF TGTGCCATCAGTGAGGGACTAGCGGGAGGTTCTGGGGCCAACGTCCTGACTTTC
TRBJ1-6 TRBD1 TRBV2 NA CASKGMDRFLHF TGTGCCAGCAAGGGGATGGACAGGTTCCTCCACTTT
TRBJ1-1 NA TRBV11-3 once CASSLAGVNTEAFF TGTGCCAGCAGCTTAGCAGGGGTGAACACTGAAGCTTTCTTT
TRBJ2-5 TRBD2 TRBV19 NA CASSILAGERETQYF TGTGCCAGTAGTATTCTAGCGGGAGAGCGAGAGACCCAGTACTTC
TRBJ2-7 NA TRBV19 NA CASSKPGPYEQYF TGTGCCAGTAGTAAACCCGGCCCCTACGAGCAGTACTTC
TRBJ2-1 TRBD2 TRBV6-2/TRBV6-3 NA CASSNPRLAGRNNEQFF TGTGCCAGCAGTAACCCCAGGCTAGCGGGGCGAAATAATGAGCAGTTCTTC
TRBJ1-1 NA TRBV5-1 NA CASTIGSVARMNTEAFF TGCGCCAGCACCATCGGGTCTGTGGCCCGTATGAACACTGAAGCTTTCTTT
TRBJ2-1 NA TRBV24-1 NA CATSDSRAGSYNEQFF TGTGCCACCAGTGATTCGCGAGCGGGCTCCTACAATGAGCAGTTCTTC
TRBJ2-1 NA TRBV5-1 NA CASSLRTVTSNEQFF TGCGCCAGCAGCCTAAGGACAGTAACCAGCAATGAGCAGTTCTTC
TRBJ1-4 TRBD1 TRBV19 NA CASSARQGAHEKLFF TGTGCCAGTAGTGCCCGACAGGGGGCTCATGAAAAACTGTTTTTT
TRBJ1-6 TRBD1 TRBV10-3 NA CAISEWMGQGNSPLHF TGTGCCATCAGTGAGTGGATGGGACAGGGGAATTCACCCCTCCACTTT
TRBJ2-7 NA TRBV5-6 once CASSFGQSYEQYF TGTGCCAGCAGCTTTGGGCAGTCCTACGAGCAGTACTTC
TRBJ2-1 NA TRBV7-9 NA CASSRLRDRSYEQFF TGTGCCAGCAGCCGATTACGGGATCGGTCCTATGAGCAGTTCTTC
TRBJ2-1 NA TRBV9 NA CASSVGGLYNEQFF TGTGCCAGCAGCGTGGGGGGACTTTACAATGAGCAGTTCTTC
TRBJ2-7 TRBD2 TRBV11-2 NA CASSLYVTSVNEQYF TGTGCCAGCAGCTTATATGTGACTAGCGTGAACGAGCAGTACTTC
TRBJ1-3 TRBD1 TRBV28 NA CASSSRQGARGNTIYF TGTGCCAGCAGTAGTAGACAGGGGGCGCGGGGAAACACCATATATTTT
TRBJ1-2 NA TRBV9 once CASSVQGGGYTF TGTGCCAGCAGCGTACAGGGTGGTGGCTACACCTTC
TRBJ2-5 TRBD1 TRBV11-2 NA CASSLGTGGETQYF TGTGCCAGCAGCTTAGGGACAGGGGGGGAGACCCAGTACTTC
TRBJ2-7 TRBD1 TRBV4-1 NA CASSQGRTGGYDEQYF TGCGCCAGCAGCCAAGGGAGGACAGGGGGCTACGACGAGCAGTACTTC
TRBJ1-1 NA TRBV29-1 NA CSAQSGRITEAFF TGCAGCGCCCAATCGGGGCGGATTACTGAAGCTTTCTTT
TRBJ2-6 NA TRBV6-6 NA CAAAASGANVLTF TGTGCCGCCGCAGCCTCTGGGGCCAACGTCCTGACTTTC
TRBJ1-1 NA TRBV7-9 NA CASSLGGSQAEAFF TGTGCCAGCAGCTTAGGAGGGAGTCAGGCTGAAGCTTTCTTT
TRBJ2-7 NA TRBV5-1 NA CASSLLPGSSYEQYF TGCGCCAGCAGTTTGTTACCGGGGAGCTCCTACGAGCAGTACTTC
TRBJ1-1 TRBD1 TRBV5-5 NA CASSPRALTGQGDTEAFF TGTGCCAGCAGTCCACGTGCCCTAACGGGACAGGGCGACACTGAAGCTTTCTTT
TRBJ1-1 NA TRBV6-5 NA CASSHPAGANTEAFF TGTGCCAGCAGCCACCCGGCGGGGGCGAACACTGAAGCTTTCTTT
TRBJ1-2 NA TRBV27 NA CASSLLGSGGYTF TGTGCCAGCAGTTTATTGGGGAGTGGCGGCTACACCTTC
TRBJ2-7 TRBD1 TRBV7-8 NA CASSFPAQGAASYEQYF TGTGCCAGCAGCTTTCCTGCCCAGGGGGCAGCATCCTACGAGCAGTACTTC
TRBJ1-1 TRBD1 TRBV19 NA CASSVGTGGKTEAFF TGTGCCAGTAGTGTCGGGACAGGGGGAAAGACTGAAGCTTTCTTT
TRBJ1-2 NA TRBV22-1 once CPGSAFSSGPPRGGYTF TGTCCTGGGAGCGCATTTTCATCAGGACCACCCCGGGGTGGCTACACCTTC
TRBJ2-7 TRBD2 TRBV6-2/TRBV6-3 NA CASSYATSEAYEQYF TGTGCCAGCAGTTACGCAACTAGCGAAGCCTACGAGCAGTACTTC
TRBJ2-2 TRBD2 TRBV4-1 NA CASSQVTSGPTGELFF TGCGCCAGCAGCCAAGTAACTAGCGGTCCCACCGGGGAGCTGTTTTTT
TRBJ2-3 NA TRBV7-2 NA CASSDKGPGIGGDTQYF TGTGCCAGCAGCGACAAGGGCCCCGGGATCGGAGGAGATACGCAGTATTTT
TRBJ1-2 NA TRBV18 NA CASSPRRGYGYTF TGTGCCAGCTCACCACGGAGGGGCTATGGCTACACCTTC
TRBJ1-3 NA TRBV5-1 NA CASSLDYTSGNTIYF TGCGCCAGCAGCCTGGATTACACCTCTGGAAACACCATATATTTT
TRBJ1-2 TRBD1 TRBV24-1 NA CATSDSGTGGGGYTF TGTGCCACCAGTGATTCCGGGACAGGGGGAGGTGGCTACACCTTC
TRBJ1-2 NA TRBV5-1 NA CASSLDDSNYGYTF TGCGCCAGCAGCTTGGATGACAGTAACTATGGCTACACCTTC
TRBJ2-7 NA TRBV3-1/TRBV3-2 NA CASSRVDTSSYEQYF TGTGCCAGCAGCCGAGTGGACACGAGCTCCTACGAGCAGTACTTC